One and the same sample provided the 24 T cell receptor beta chains below, sequenced in a study of human T cells and chemical hapten exposure. TCRdb passed the RACE reads through MiXCR, listing each CDR3 protein once. The repertoire holds more than 150,000 distinct CDR3 sequences, with roughly a quarter as singletons. Time point of the sample: patch test 3, about 24 weeks after DPC sensitization. Indicated treatment: therapeutic diphenylcyclopropenone sensitization with weekly scalp DPC. The specimen comprised whole blood, sampled in connection with sensitization to the hapten diphenylcyclopropenone (DPC). These receptor sequences come from a woman in her forties with alopecia areata. Some clones in this sample may be carry-over from other donors' samples.

This chain connects TRBV6-6 to TRBJ2-6; perhaps TRBD1 as D (6 bases). Trimming cost V 7 bases and J 4 bases, with 11 bases left between them. This CDR3 comprises 14 residues. Germline assignment: CDR1 MNHNY and CDR2 SVGAGI (reference sequence). The DNA for the CDR3 is TGTGCCAGCACCGCAGGGGTCGGGGCCAACGTCCTGACTTTC. This sequence encodes CASTAGVGANVLTF.

J is TRBJ2-2 and V is TRBV3-1, with D perhaps given as TRBD1 or TRBD2 (5 bases each). The CDR3 spans 15 residues. The V end lost 0 bases, the J end lost 3 bases, and 8 bases lay between the germline ends. The V gene's germline CDR1 is LGHDT and CDR2 YNNKEL (reference sequence). The CDR3 DNA reads TGTGCCAGCAGCCAAGAGGGGCGGGACACCGGGGAGCTGTTTTTT. Encoded protein: CASSQEGRDTGELFF. Full variable domain (rest looked up from reference TRBV3-1 and TRBJ2-2): DTAVSQTPKYLVTQMGNDKSIKCEQNLGHDTMYWYKQDSKKFLKIMFSYNNKELIINETVPNRFSPKSPDKAHLNLHINSLELGDSAVYFCASSQEGRDTGELFFGEGSRLTVL.

The chain links TRBV4-3 to TRBJ2-1; D is unclear. V shed 4 bases and J shed 8 bases, with 15 bases lying between them. The CDR3 totals 14 residues. Germline CDR1 reads LGHNA; CDR2 reads YSLEER. As DNA, the CDR3 is TGCGCCAGCAGCCCCGCGAGACTTGGATATGAGCAGTTCTTC. Protein sequence: CASSPARLGYEQFF.

A few counts support this clonotype. The rearrangement links TRBV6-1 to TRBJ1-5; TRBD1 might be the D (6 bases). Germline V gene sequence: CDR1 MNHNS, CDR2 SASEGT. V shed 7 bases and J shed 6 bases, with 16 bases lying between them. The CDR3 runs 14 residues. The CDR3 here is CASITGGGAQPQHF. CDR3 DNA sequence: TGTGCCAGCATCACGGGGGGGGGGGCTCAGCCCCAGCATTTT.

The rearrangement uses TRBV20-1 and TRBJ1-1; D gene unclear. The germline V and J ends were trimmed by 6 bases and 0 bases, with 11 bases remaining between them. Looked up from germline, CDR1 is DFQATT and CDR2 is SNEGSKA (reference sequence). CDR3 length: 13 amino acids. CDR3 protein: CSAEAPMNTEAFF. The CDR3 DNA is TGCAGTGCCGAGGCCCCGATGAACACTGAAGCTTTCTTT.

This clonotype was detected a few times. This chain joins TRBV27 and TRBJ2-5; D is unresolved. Germline V gives CDR1 MNHEY, CDR2 SMNVEV (reference sequence). The ends were cut back, 1 base at V and 2 bases at J, with 5 bases in the middle. The CDR3 consists of 13 residues. CDR3 bases: TGTGCCAGCAGTTTATACCTGCAAGAGACCCAGTACTTC. Its translation is CASSLYLQETQYF.

CDR3 nucleotides: TGCGCCAGCAGCCCGTCTAGCGGGAGGGCCTCCTACAATGAGCAGTTCTTC. Its protein is CASSPSSGRASYNEQFF. V usage is TRBV4-1 and J usage is TRBJ2-1; 12 bases match TRBD2. Trimming removed 4 bases from V and 0 bases from J; junction bases left unmatched: 4. Germline V lookup: CDR1 MGHRA, CDR2 YSYEKL. The CDR3 spans 17 residues.

This clonotype was seen a few times. DNA for the CDR3: TGTGCCAGCAGCCGGTGGGGGGGGAACACCGCCTACGAGCAGTACTTC. The encoded protein is CASSRWGGNTAYEQYF. The genes are TRBV14 and TRBJ2-7, with TRBD2 identical over 7 bases. V was clipped by 4 bases and J by 2 bases; unmatched bases: 11. Germline values: CDR1 SGHDN, CDR2 FVKESK. CDR3 length equals 16 residues.

This clonotype was observed a handful of times. This chain's CDR3 is CSALGSYTEAFF. The CDR3 nucleotides read TGCAGTGCTTTGGGTTCATACACTGAAGCTTTCTTT. The rearrangement uses TRBV20-1 and TRBJ1-1, with D unresolved. The CDR3 is 12 residues long. Germline CDR1 is DFQATT and CDR2 is SNEGSKA (reference sequence). V was clipped by 5 bases and J by 3 bases, with 10 bases between them.

V gene TRBV24-1 combines with J gene TRBJ2-7; 10 bases map to TRBD2. The ends lost 1 base at V and 3 bases at J; junction bases unmatched: 2. The CDR3 runs to 15 residues. Germline V CDR1 and CDR2: KGHDR, SFDVKD. The CDR3 sequence is CATSDLGLADYEQYF. The CDR3 coding sequence is TGTGCCACCAGTGATTTAGGACTAGCGGACTACGAGCAGTACTTC.

The table lists this clonotype with a few counts. This chain connects TRBV10-3 to TRBJ2-3; 7 bases map to TRBD2. CDR3 length equals 15 residues. Germline V gene sequence: CDR1 ENHRY, CDR2 SYGVKD. Trimming took 6 bases from V and 1 from J; bases not matched to a gene: 7. The CDR3 spells CAIRGGSGRTDTQYF. The CDR3 DNA sequence: TGTGCCATCAGGGGCGGGAGCGGTCGCACAGATACGCAGTATTTT.

This clonotype has at least ten counts. The chain carries TRBV29-1 and TRBJ2-3; 10 positions match TRBD1. The CDR3 is made up of 14 amino acids. In germline, CDR1 is SQVTM, CDR2 ANQGSEA. V lost 4 bases to trimming and J lost 6 bases; unmatched junction nucleotides: 7. CDR3 loop: CSVGQGAISDTQYF. The CDR3 nucleotides read TGCAGCGTTGGACAGGGGGCAATATCCGATACGCAGTATTTT.

The sample holds many counts of this clonotype. The chain links TRBV5-4 to TRBJ2-2; D gene ambiguous. CDR1 is SGHNT and CDR2 is YYREEE in the germline V gene (reference sequence). The CDR3 consists of 13 residues. V lost 3 bases and J lost 5, with 8 bases in between. The CDR3 reads CASSSDRTGELFF. The CDR3 DNA sequence: TGTGCCAGCAGCTCGGACCGAACCGGGGAGCTGTTTTTT.

This clonotype has more than one count but fewer than ten. This rearrangement joins TRBV28 to TRBJ2-1; 11 positions match TRBD2. The CDR3 totals 17 residues. The V gene end was trimmed by 5 bases and the J gene end by 3 bases; junction bases not matched to a gene: 9. CDR1 MDHEN and CDR2 SYDVKM come from the germline V gene. CDR3 protein: CASSTGLAVGIYNEQFF. The CDR3 DNA reads as TGTGCCAGCAGTACGGGACTAGCGGTTGGGATCTACAATGAGCAGTTCTTC.

This sequence joins TRBV29-1 and TRBJ2-3; D not resolved. Looked up from germline, CDR1 is SQVTM and CDR2 is ANQGSEA. The CDR3 is 12 residues long. Trimming took 2 bases from V and 6 from J, leaving 9 bases between them. The CDR3 region has the DNA TGCAGCGTTGAATTCCCGGTGGATACGCAGTATTTT. It is translated as CSVEFPVDTQYF.

The chain couples TRBV6-5 to TRBJ2-7; the D is unclear. The germline V and J ends were trimmed by 0 bases and 2 bases, with 11 bases remaining between them. CDR1 is MNHEY and CDR2 is SVGAGI in the germline V gene. The CDR3 extends over 15 amino acids. CDR3 DNA: TGTGCCAGCAGTTACTCGGCCGGTAGTCCCTACGAGCAGTACTTC. It specifies CASSYSAGSPYEQYF.

V gene TRBV27 combines with J gene TRBJ2-7; TRBD2 is a possible D gene (5 bases). The germline V gene has CDR1 MNHEY and CDR2 SMNVEV (reference sequence). Trimming took 0 bases from V and 3 from J, leaving 6 bases between them. The CDR3 runs 13 residues. CDR3 protein: CASSLSRVYEQYF. The CDR3 DNA sequence: TGTGCCAGCAGTTTATCGAGGGTCTACGAGCAGTACTTC.

This clonotype occurred a few times. This chain joins TRBV28 and TRBJ2-3; the D is unclear. The germline CDR1 and CDR2 sequences are MDHEN and SYDVKM. CDR3 size: 12 residues. V lost 3 bases and J 4 bases, leaving 5 bases between the germline ends. The CDR3 spells CASSLYSDTQYF. The CDR3 DNA follows: TGTGCCAGCAGTTTGTACTCAGATACGCAGTATTTT.

The V and J genes are TRBV2 and TRBJ2-2; TRBD1 matches at 7 bases. The CDR3 consists of 16 residues. CDR1 and CDR2 (germline): SNHLY, FYNNEI. The ends lost 3 bases at V and 8 bases at J; junction bases unmatched: 12. CDR3 amino acids: CASSDYRTGRQGELFF. CDR3 bases: TGTGCCAGCAGTGACTATAGGACAGGCCGACAAGGGGAGCTGTTTTTT. Supplemented by reference TRBV2 and TRBJ2-2, the full variable domain reads EPEVTQTPSHQVTQMGQEVILRCVPISNHLYFYWYRQILGQKVEFLVSFYNNEISEKSEIFDDQFSVERPDGSNFTLKIRSTKLEDSAMYFCASSDYRTGRQGELFFGEGSRLTVL.

This clonotype was seen ten or more times. J is TRBJ1-5 and V is TRBV5-5, with a possible D match to TRBD1 (5 bases). This CDR3 is 15 amino acids long. Germline CDR1 and CDR2: SGHKS and YYEKEE (reference sequence). The V and J ends lost 3 bases and 0 bases respectively, with 10 bases between them. The CDR3 DNA is TGTGCCAGCAGCTGGGACCTGTTTAGCAATCAGCCCCAGCATTTT. Protein product: CASSWDLFSNQPQHF. The complete variable domain, with remaining parts taken from reference TRBV5-5 and TRBJ1-5, reads DAGVTQSPTHLIKTRGQQVTLRCSPISGHKSVSWYQQVLGQGPQFIFQYYEKEERGRGNFPDRFSARQFPNYSSELNVNALLLGDSALYLCASSWDLFSNQPQHFGDGTRLSIL.

The V gene is TRBV25-1, the J gene TRBJ2-5; perhaps D is TRBD1 or TRBD2 (6 bases each). The V end was cut by 4 bases, the J end by 3 bases, with 9 bases between. This CDR3 contains 13 residues. The germline CDR1 and CDR2 sequences are MGHDK and SYGVNS. CDR3 nucleotides: TGTGCCAGCAGTGTAGGGGGGAAAGAGACCCAGTACTTC. As protein: CASSVGGKETQYF.

This clonotype turned up a few times. J is TRBJ2-5 and V is TRBV29-1, with TRBD1 matching over 9 bases. This CDR3 comprises 12 residues. V shed 6 bases, J shed 3 bases, and the junction held 2 bases outside the gene matches. CDR1 and CDR2 from the germline V gene are SQVTM and ANQGSEA. CDR3 coding DNA: TGCAGCGTACAGGGGGCGGAAGAGACCCAGTACTTC. Its protein is CSVQGAEETQYF.

The gene calls are TRBV9 and TRBJ2-1; TRBD2 agrees at 11 bases. The CDR3 contains 17 residues. Germline V CDR1 and CDR2: SGDLS, YYNGEE. Germline trimming cut 0 bases from V and 8 bases from J; bases unmatched to any gene: 10. The CDR3 region has the DNA TGTGCCAGCAGCGTAGTTGTAGCGGGAGGGCCAGGGGATGAGCAGTTCTTC. It encodes CASSVVVAGGPGDEQFF.

This clonotype was seen just once. V usage is TRBV6-5 and J usage is TRBJ2-1; D remains unclear. The CDR3 runs 15 residues. Germline assignment: CDR1 MNHEY and CDR2 SVGAGI. Trimming stripped 6 bases from V and 0 bases from J, with 12 bases between. Here the CDR3 reads CASSLAPTSYNEQFF. In DNA form, the CDR3 reads TGTGCCAGCAGCCTCGCACCCACCTCCTACAATGAGCAGTTCTTC.